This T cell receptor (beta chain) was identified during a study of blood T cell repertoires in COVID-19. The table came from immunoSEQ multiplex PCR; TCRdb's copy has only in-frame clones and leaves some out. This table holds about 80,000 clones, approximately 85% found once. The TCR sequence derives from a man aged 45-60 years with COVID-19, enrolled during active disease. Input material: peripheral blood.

CDR3 bases: TGTGCCAGCAGTCCAGGTACTTCGGATGTAGCTTTCTTT. Its protein product is CASSPGTSDVAFF. V gene TRBV6-5 combines with J gene TRBJ1-1; D unresolved. CDR1 MNHEY and CDR2 SVGAGI come from the germline V gene. Between the trimmed V and J ends, which lost 5 bases and 10 bases, there was a span of 17 bases. This CDR3 contains 13 residues.